One sample yielded the 10 T cell receptor beta chains listed below, sequenced in a study of T cells in Graves' hyperthyroidism and ophthalmopathy. Amplification of TCR beta CDR3 regions used RNA as the template. Initially, a first-round RT-PCR of the TCR CDR3 employed the HTBI primer set. In TCRdb, the multiplex PCR reads were re-called with MiXCR into one record per CDR3 protein. Of some 250,000 distinct CDR3 sequences in the sample, 13% to 15% were seen once. The sequencing sample was made of blood. These receptors were obtained from a woman aged 35 to 49 with Graves' hyperthyroidism that later progressed to Graves' ophthalmopathy.

The chain uses TRBV9 and TRBJ2-2, with 12 bases identical to TRBD2. The V gene end was trimmed by 3 bases and the J gene end by 6 bases; junction bases not matched to a gene: 6. Germline CDR1 is SGDLS and CDR2 is YYNGEE. CDR3 length equals 16 residues. The CDR3 DNA sequence: TGTGCCAGCAGCGCCACTAGCGGGAGGTTACCCGGGGAGCTGTTTTTT. This translates into CASSATSGRLPGELFF.

This clonotype has at least ten counts. The chain has TRBV18 and TRBJ2-1; TRBD2 is a possible D gene (6 bases). CDR1 and CDR2 from the germline V gene are KGHSH and LQKENI. This CDR3 has 15 amino acids. Trimming removed 0 bases at V and 2 bases at J, with 8 bases between. This CDR3 reads CASSPPSSAYNEQFF. CDR3 DNA sequence: TGTGCCAGCTCACCACCCTCTAGCGCCTACAATGAGCAGTTCTTC.

This chain links TRBV28 with TRBJ1-4, with 7 bases lining up with TRBD1. The V gene end was trimmed by 7 bases and the J gene end by 5 bases; junction bases not matched to a gene: 13. This CDR3 is 16 amino acids long. Germline lookup yields CDR1 MDHEN and CDR2 SYDVKM. The CDR3 is CASIPRPGQPNEKLFF. The CDR3 DNA reads TGTGCCAGCATCCCCAGACCGGGACAGCCAAATGAAAAACTGTTTTTT.

In this sample, this clonotype turned up many times. J is TRBJ2-7 and V is TRBV12-3 or TRBV12-4, with D unclear. The V end lost 6 bases, the J end lost 0 bases, and 6 bases lay between the germline ends. The CDR3 contains 12 residues. The CDR3 DNA reads as TGTGCCAGCAGGGAGAGCTCCTACGAGCAGTACTTC. Translation gives CASRESSYEQYF.

This clonotype was found a few times. The rearrangement uses TRBV28 and TRBJ1-3; D gene uncertain. V lost 0 bases and J 4 bases, leaving 7 bases between the germline ends. The germline gives CDR1 MDHEN, CDR2 SYDVKM. This CDR3 spans 14 amino acids. For the CDR3, the DNA is TGTGCCAGCAGTTTATGGGGAACCGGAAACACCATATATTTT. Its translation: CASSLWGTGNTIYF. Full variable domain (remainder filled in from reference TRBV28 and TRBJ1-3): DVKVTQSSRYLVKRTGEKVFLECVQDMDHENMFWYRQDPGLGLRLIYFSYDVKMKEKGDIPEGYSVSREKKERFSLILESASTNQTSMYLCASSLWGTGNTIYFGEGSWLTVV.

The V gene is TRBV20-1, the J gene TRBJ2-7; D ambiguous. The CDR3 contains 13 residues. Germline assignment: CDR1 DFQATT and CDR2 SNEGSKA (reference sequence). Trimming cost V 1 base and J 5 bases, with 12 bases left between them. For the CDR3, the DNA is TGCAGTGCTAGAGTGGGTATCTCGGACGAGCAGTACTTC. It yields the protein CSARVGISDEQYF.

V and J are TRBV4-1 and TRBJ2-3; 8 bases are a match to TRBD2. The CDR3 totals 16 residues. Germline-derived CDR1 and CDR2 are MGHRA and YSYEKL. V trimming: 4 bases; J trimming: 3 bases; junction bases outside the gene matches: 9. CDR3 region: CASSPQERETTDTQYF. DNA for the CDR3: TGCGCCAGCAGCCCCCAGGAGCGGGAGACGACAGATACGCAGTATTTT.

This clonotype showed up just a few times. The chain uses TRBV28 and TRBJ1-2, with D uncertain. Germline CDR1 MDHEN, CDR2 SYDVKM. This CDR3 has 13 residues. Trimming removed 2 bases at V and 6 bases at J, with 10 bases between. CDR3 amino acids: CASSLQPQDGYTF. CDR3 sequence (DNA): TGTGCCAGCAGTTTACAACCCCAGGATGGCTACACCTTC.

This clonotype was recorded many times. The chain recombines TRBV2 with TRBJ2-2; 8 nucleotides match TRBD1. The germline gives CDR1 SNHLY, CDR2 FYNNEI. CDR3 length: 17 residues. V trimming: 7 bases; J trimming: 6 bases; junction bases outside the gene matches: 16. The CDR3 DNA follows: TGTGCCAGCAAGGGTGAATTGACAGGGGCATTGTCCGGGGAGCTGTTTTTT. Translating gives CASKGELTGALSGELFF.

This clonotype was recorded at least ten times. V gene TRBV11-2 combines with J gene TRBJ2-1, with a weak D call TRBD2 (6 bases). Germline V gives CDR1 SGHAT, CDR2 FQNNGV. V was clipped by 0 bases and J by 7 bases, with 13 bases between them. The CDR3 covers 15 residues. The CDR3 protein is CASSLETGTDNEQFF. The CDR3 DNA is TGTGCCAGCAGCTTAGAAACCGGGACTGATAATGAGCAGTTCTTC. The full variable domain, rest sourced from reference TRBV11-2 and TRBJ2-1, is EAGVAQSPRYKIIEKRQSVAFWCNPISGHATLYWYQQILGQGPKLLIQFQNNGVVDDSQLPKDRFSAERLKGVDSTLKIQPAKLEDSAVYLCASSLETGTDNEQFFGPGTRLTVL.